This TCR beta chain was obtained from a study of T cell responses to AZD1222 COVID-19 vaccine. Findings and limits, study-wide: Sampling that yielded the repertoires occurred only after the peak T cell response. Seropositive AZD1222 recipients at baseline numbered only five or six. The donor group comprised mostly white British people and more females; the analysis possibly underestimated clonal diversity. Targeting of unmutated variant regions was reportedly seen in nearly half of spike-specific TCRs.

Comment on this clone: Its specificity is not known.

Clones were sequenced by immunoSEQ multiplex PCR, and TCRdb holds only the in-frame ones, with some missing. This sample yields around 120,000 clones, of which around 89% are seen a single time; less than 6% belongs to the top ten. From germline, CDR1 is MNHEY and CDR2 SVGAGI. This CDR3 is built from 16 residues. Trimming removed 0 bases from V and 0 bases from J, with 9 bases in between. The TCR comes from an adult in good health. V usage is TRBV6-5 and J usage is TRBJ1-3; no definite D call. Here the sequenced sample was peripheral blood, taken on day 0 of AZD1222 vaccination. In DNA form, the CDR3 reads TGTGCCAGCAGTTACTCGACTCTAGGCTCTGGAAACACCATATATTTT. It yields the protein CASSYSTLGSGNTIYF.